The 15 T cell receptor beta chains listed next were all sequenced from one sample in a study of T cell responses to AZD1222 COVID-19 vaccine. TCRdb keeps only in-frame clones here, not all; method: immunoSEQ multiplex PCR. The table includes 150,000 to 200,000 clones, about 92% detected once. Specimen: peripheral blood, collected on day 0 of AZD1222 vaccination. These receptors were collected from an adult in good health.

This chain joins TRBV6-4 and TRBJ2-5; perhaps TRBD1 as D (6 bases). V was cut by 7 bases and J by 5 bases, with 20 bases left in between. Germline V gives CDR1 MRHNA, CDR2 SNTAGT. The CDR3 is 15 amino acids. For the CDR3, the DNA is TGTGCCAGCATAGCCGGGACAAGCGATGAGGAGACCCAGTACTTC. Translated, it gives CASIAGTSDEETQYF.

This clone was seen a single time. V and J are TRBV6-5 and TRBJ1-5; TRBD1 is a possible D gene (6 bases). CDR1 is MNHEY, CDR2 SVGAGI, per germline. V dropped 6 bases and J dropped 4 bases, with 10 bases sitting between them. This CDR3 is 13 amino acids long. The CDR3 reads CASSWDINQPQHF. Written as DNA, the CDR3 is TGTGCCAGCAGCTGGGACATAAATCAGCCCCAGCATTTT.

This clone appeared a single time. The V and J genes are TRBV12-3 or TRBV12-4 and TRBJ2-7; 8 bases line up with TRBD1. CDR3 size: 13 residues. With 3 bases clipped from V and 5 bases from J, the junction kept 3 bases outside the gene matches. CDR3 amino acids: CASSFRQGNEQYF. CDR3 DNA sequence: TGTGCCAGCAGTTTCAGACAGGGGAACGAGCAGTACTTC.

The chain has TRBV5-1 and TRBJ1-6, with TRBD1 identical over 7 bases. V shed 2 bases, J shed 7 bases, and the junction held 6 bases outside the gene matches. This CDR3 contains 15 residues. Per the germline V gene, CDR1 is SGHRS and CDR2 is YFSETQ. Here the CDR3 reads CASSFQTGQNSPLHF. Here the CDR3 DNA reads TGCGCCAGCAGCTTTCAGACAGGGCAAAATTCACCCCTCCACTTT.

This chain uses TRBV27 with TRBJ1-2; D is uncertain. Looked up from germline, CDR1 is MNHEY and CDR2 is SMNVEV (reference sequence). This CDR3 comprises 13 residues. V dropped 2 bases and J dropped 4 bases, with 8 bases sitting between them. The CDR3 region is CASSLLSGYGYTF. The CDR3 DNA is TGTGCCAGCAGTTTACTCTCGGGCTATGGCTACACCTTC.

This clone appeared once. This chain links TRBV29-1 with TRBJ1-1; D uncertain. The CDR3 runs 10 residues. V was shortened by 5 bases and J by 4 bases, with 5 bases between the two germline ends. CDR1 is SQVTM, CDR2 ANQGSEA, per germline. This CDR3 is CSVLITEAFF. The CDR3 DNA follows: TGCAGCGTTCTCATCACTGAAGCTTTCTTT.

The chain employs TRBV19 and TRBJ1-5; no clear D. Trimming removed 8 bases from V and 5 bases from J, with 10 bases in between. The CDR3 sequence is 12 residues long. CDR1 is LNHDA, CDR2 SQIVND, per germline (reference sequence). This CDR3 reads CASSSQDQPQHF. In nucleotides, the CDR3 is TGTGCCAGTTCCTCGCAGGATCAGCCCCAGCATTTT.

The chain recombines TRBV9 with TRBJ1-1; D unclear. Germline assignment: CDR1 SGDLS and CDR2 YYNGEE. The CDR3 length is 12 residues. Trimming cost V 6 bases and J 4 bases, with 10 bases left between them. CDR3 loop: CASTQVGTEAFF. CDR3 coding DNA: TGTGCCAGCACCCAGGTGGGCACTGAAGCTTTCTTT.

V is TRBV6-5 and J is TRBJ2-7; the D is unclear. In germline, CDR1 is MNHEY, CDR2 SVGAGI. The CDR3 loop spans 15 amino acids. V shed 2 bases and J shed 3 bases, with 14 bases lying between them. CDR3 bases: TGTGCCAGCAGTTACGGGGTCGAACCCAGCTACGAGCAGTACTTC. Amino acids: CASSYGVEPSYEQYF.

The chain couples TRBV5-6 to TRBJ2-1; D gene unclear. The CDR3 is made up of 11 amino acids. V was shortened by 4 bases and J by 8 bases, with 7 bases between the two germline ends. Germline V CDR1 and CDR2: SGHDT, YYEEEE. The CDR3 loop is CASSLYDEQFF. Here the CDR3 DNA reads TGTGCCAGCAGCCTGTACGATGAGCAGTTCTTC. Together with reference TRBV5-6 and TRBJ2-1, the CDR3 gives the full variable domain: DAGVTQSPTHLIKTRGQQVTLRCSPKSGHDTVSWYQQALGQGPQFIFQYYEEEERQRGNFPDRFSGHQFPNYSSELNVNALLLGDSALYLCASSLYDEQFFGPGTRLTVL.

CDR3 DNA: TGTGCCTGTAGACTAGCGGGTTCTGATACGCAGTATTTT. Translating gives CACRLAGSDTQYF. The chain is built from TRBV6-5 and TRBJ2-3; 10 nucleotides line up with TRBD2. Trimming removed 11 bases from V and 6 bases from J; junction bases left unmatched: 8. The CDR3 totals 13 residues. Germline CDR1 MNHEY, CDR2 SVGAGI.

This CDR3 is CASSQAQPNGYTF. As DNA, the CDR3 is TGTGCCAGCAGCCAAGCACAGCCTAATGGCTACACCTTC. The chain employs TRBV3-1 (or the pseudogene TRBV3-2) and TRBJ1-2; no clear D. The CDR3 loop spans 13 amino acids. Germline V lookup: CDR1 LGHDT, CDR2 YNNKEL (reference sequence). Trimming removed 1 base from V and 6 bases from J, with 9 bases in between.

The gene calls are TRBV2 and TRBJ1-2; 8 bases align to TRBD1. The CDR3 runs to 13 residues. Germline assignment: CDR1 SNHLY and CDR2 FYNNEI. J gave up 0 bases and V 6 bases, and 0 bases lay outside the gene matches. Written as DNA, the CDR3 is TGTGCCAGCAGGGACAGGGCTAACTATGGCTACACCTTC. Its protein is CASRDRANYGYTF.

Note on this clone: This sample also contains other DNA sequences that code for the same CDR3. This sequence joins TRBV14 and TRBJ1-2; D gene ambiguous. Trimming pared 1 base from V and 8 bases from J, leaving 11 bases between. CDR1 is SGHDN, CDR2 FVKESK, per germline. The CDR3 runs to 13 residues. The CDR3 region has the DNA TGTGCCAGCAGCCAAGGGCGCAGCCTCGGCTACACCTTC. Translating it yields CASSQGRSLGYTF.

The chain has TRBV7-8 and TRBJ2-1; TRBD2 aligns across 14 bases. Trimming removed 4 bases from V and 0 bases from J; junction bases left unmatched: 5. This CDR3 is built from 18 residues. CDR1 and CDR2 (germline): SGHVS, FQNEAQ. CDR3 amino acids: CASSSSGTSGSSYNEQFF. CDR3 sequence (DNA): TGTGCCAGCAGCTCCTCCGGGACTAGCGGGAGCTCCTACAATGAGCAGTTCTTC.